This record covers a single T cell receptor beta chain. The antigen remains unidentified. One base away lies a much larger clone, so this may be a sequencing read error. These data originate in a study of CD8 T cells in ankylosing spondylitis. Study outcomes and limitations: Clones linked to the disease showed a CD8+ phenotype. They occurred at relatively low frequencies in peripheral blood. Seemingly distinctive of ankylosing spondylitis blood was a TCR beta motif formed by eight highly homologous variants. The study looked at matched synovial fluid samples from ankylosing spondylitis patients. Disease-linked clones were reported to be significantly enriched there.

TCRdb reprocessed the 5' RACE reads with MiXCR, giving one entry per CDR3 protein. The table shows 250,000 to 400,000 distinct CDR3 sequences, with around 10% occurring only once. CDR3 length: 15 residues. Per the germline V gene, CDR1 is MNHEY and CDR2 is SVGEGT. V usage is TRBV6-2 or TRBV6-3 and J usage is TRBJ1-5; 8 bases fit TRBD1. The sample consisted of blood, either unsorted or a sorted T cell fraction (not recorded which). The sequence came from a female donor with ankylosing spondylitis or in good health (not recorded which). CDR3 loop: CASSYSGQGNQPQPF. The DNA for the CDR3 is TGTGCCAGCAGTTACTCCGGACAGGGAAATCAGCCCCAGCCTTTT.